The 21 T cell receptor beta chains in this list originate from one sample, sequenced in a study of cytomegalovirus exposure and HLA in healthy donors. Primers included in the PCR were 60 Vbeta and 13 Jbeta primers. Clones were read by immunoSEQ multiplex PCR, and TCRdb kept only the in-frame ones, dropping some. This repertoire shows 130,000 or so clones, 84% found once; its top ten account for approximately 3.1%. Material: PBMCs. The receptor source for this set is a woman under 30 in good health and CMV-seropositive.

The chain is built from TRBV5-6 and TRBJ1-1; no reliable D call. The CDR3 runs 13 residues. Trimming removed 5 bases at V and 5 bases at J, with 13 bases between. Germline loops: CDR1 SGHDT, CDR2 YYEEEE. DNA of the CDR3: TGTGCCAGCAGAGCTAGCGCGTGGACTGAAGCTTTCTTT. Amino acids: CASRASAWTEAFF. Complete variable domain (other parts from reference TRBV5-6 and TRBJ1-1): DAGVTQSPTHLIKTRGQQVTLRCSPKSGHDTVSWYQQALGQGPQFIFQYYEEEERQRGNFPDRFSGHQFPNYSSELNVNALLLGDSALYLCASRASAWTEAFFGQGTRLTVV.

The chain combines TRBV12-5 with TRBJ2-5, with 7 bases that match TRBD2. The CDR3 is made up of 16 amino acids. V gave up 5 bases and J gave up 1 base; unmatched junction bases: 10. In germline, CDR1 is LGHNT, CDR2 FRNRAP. This CDR3 is CASGRGRAGSQETQYF. Here the CDR3 DNA reads TGTGCTAGTGGTCGGGGGAGGGCGGGCAGCCAAGAGACCCAGTACTTC.

V is TRBV11-2 and J is TRBJ2-7; maybe TRBD2 (6 bases). This CDR3 region has 14 residues. Germline CDR1 SGHAT, CDR2 FQNNGV. Between the trimmed V and J ends, which lost 2 bases and 2 bases, there was a span of 10 bases. CDR3 sequence reads: CASSLRDSAYEQYF. The CDR3 nucleotides are TGTGCCAGCAGCTTACGGGACTCCGCCTACGAGCAGTACTTC.

The chain links TRBV6-5 to TRBJ2-3, with 7 nucleotides matching TRBD1. This CDR3 has 13 residues. The trim removed 6 bases at V and 7 bases at J, leaving 7 bases unmatched. The germline CDR1 and CDR2 sequences are MNHEY and SVGAGI. CDR3 in amino acids: CASSREGAYTQYF. The DNA for the CDR3 is TGTGCCAGCAGCCGCGAGGGGGCCTATACGCAGTATTTT.

This clone was seen only a few times. This CDR3 reads CASSRGTAGSSEAFF. CDR3 DNA sequence: TGTGCCAGTAGTAGAGGGACAGCTGGATCGTCTGAAGCTTTCTTT. The J gene is TRBJ1-1, the V gene TRBV19, with TRBD1 matching over 7 bases. After removal of 4 bases from V and 6 bases from J, the junction contained 11 bases not matched to a gene. In germline, CDR1 is LNHDA, CDR2 SQIVND (reference sequence). This CDR3 region has 15 residues. The whole variable domain, filled in from reference TRBV19 and TRBJ1-1, reads DGGITQSPKYLFRKEGQNVTLSCEQNLNHDAMYWYRQDPGQGLRLIYYSQIVNDFQKGDIAEGYSVSREKKESFPLTVTSAQKNPTAFYLCASSRGTAGSSEAFFGQGTRLTVV.

This clone appeared once. A read error may produce the germline difference seen at one junction end. The CDR3 bases are TGTTCCAGCCAAACCCAGGGGCTCGGGGAGCTGTTTTTT. It codes for CSSQTQGLGELFF. The chain links TRBV7-9 to TRBJ2-2, with a weak D call TRBD1 (6 bases). This CDR3 is built from 13 residues. Germline V gene sequence: CDR1 SEHNR, CDR2 FQNEAQ (reference sequence).

J is TRBJ2-7 and V is TRBV10-3, with 10 bases aligning to TRBD2. CDR1 and CDR2 (germline): ENHRY, SYGVKD. V lost 5 bases, J lost 1 base, and 5 bases stayed unmatched. The CDR3 consists of 15 residues. In DNA form, the CDR3 reads TGTGCCATCAGTACTAGCGGGGCGACGTCCTACGAGCAGTACTTC. It encodes CAISTSGATSYEQYF.

This rearrangement joins TRBV5-1 to TRBJ2-1, with TRBD2 matching 7 bases. Germline trimming cut 4 bases from V and 8 bases from J; bases unmatched to any gene: 9. Germline loops: CDR1 SGHRS, CDR2 YFSETQ. The CDR3 extends over 14 amino acids. The CDR3 nucleotides are TGCGCCAGCAGCCTAACCACCGCGGGGGATGAGCAGTTCTTC. The encoded protein is CASSLTTAGDEQFF.

The chain employs TRBV7-9 and TRBJ1-2, with D perhaps matching TRBD1 (5 bases). The CDR3 runs to 15 residues. V lost 4 bases and J 1 base, leaving 13 bases between the germline ends. Germline lookup yields CDR1 SEHNR and CDR2 FQNEAQ (reference sequence). As DNA, the CDR3 is TGTGCCAGCAGCTCCGCGGACACCTATAACTATGGCTACACCTTC. Encoded protein: CASSSADTYNYGYTF.

V gene TRBV9 combines with J gene TRBJ2-1, with 11 bases identical to TRBD2. CDR3 size: 15 residues. With V trimmed by 4 bases and J by 7 bases, 7 bases remained unmatched. The germline CDR1 and CDR2 sequences are SGDLS and YYNGEE. CDR3 amino acids: CASSHGGTSGNEQFF. The CDR3 nucleotides are TGTGCCAGCAGCCACGGAGGGACTAGCGGAAATGAGCAGTTCTTC.

The chain combines TRBV7-3 with TRBJ2-1; 7 bases are shared with TRBD2. The germline CDR1 and CDR2 sequences are SGHTA and FQGTGA. The CDR3 length is 13 residues. V lost 5 bases to trimming and J lost 9 bases; unmatched junction nucleotides: 7. CDR3 in amino acids: CASSHLGGSEQFF. For the CDR3, the DNA is TGTGCCAGCAGCCACCTCGGGGGGAGTGAGCAGTTCTTC. Full variable domain (outside the CDR3, taken from reference TRBV7-3 and TRBJ2-1): GAGVSQTPSNKVTEKGKYVELRCDPISGHTALYWYRQSLGQGPEFLIYFQGTGAADDSGLPNDRFFAVRPEGSVSTLKIQRTERGDSAVYLCASSHLGGSEQFFGPGTRLTVL.

This clone was seen a handful of times. The rearrangement joins TRBV5-5 to TRBJ1-1; D perhaps matches TRBD1 (5 bases). Per the germline V gene, CDR1 is SGHKS and CDR2 is YYEKEE (reference sequence). V was shortened by 4 bases and J by 4 bases, with 20 bases between the two germline ends. The CDR3 extends over 16 amino acids. CDR3: CASSPRTRVTVTEAFF. The CDR3 DNA reads as TGTGCCAGCAGCCCCCGGACAAGGGTAACTGTCACTGAAGCTTTCTTT. The full variable domain, completed using reference TRBV5-5 and TRBJ1-1, is DAGVTQSPTHLIKTRGQQVTLRCSPISGHKSVSWYQQVLGQGPQFIFQYYEKEERGRGNFPDRFSARQFPNYSSELNVNALLLGDSALYLCASSPRTRVTVTEAFFGQGTRLTVV.

The chain is built from TRBV28 and TRBJ1-2; D gene uncertain. This CDR3 contains 11 residues. V was pared by 10 bases and J by 3 bases, with 9 bases between. In germline, CDR1 is MDHEN, CDR2 SYDVKM. The CDR3 loop reads CATLGHYGYTF. DNA of the CDR3: TGTGCCACCCTTGGGCACTATGGCTACACCTTC.

The chain uses TRBV18 and TRBJ2-7, with a weak D call TRBD1 (5 bases). The CDR3 is made up of 15 amino acids. The germline V gene has CDR1 KGHSH and CDR2 LQKENI. V gave up 3 bases and J gave up 1 base, with 13 bases separating them. The CDR3 region is CASSPSTRQSYEQYF. CDR3 in DNA: TGTGCCAGCTCACCCTCGACCCGACAGTCCTACGAGCAGTACTTC.

The V and J genes are TRBV7-2 and TRBJ2-1, with D possibly being TRBD2 (6 bases). CDR1 and CDR2 from the germline V gene are SGHTA and FQGNSA. The CDR3 consists of 14 residues. V lost 1 base and J 9 bases, leaving 13 bases between the germline ends. CDR3 nucleotides: TGTGCCAGCAGCTTAGGTTGGCGGGGCGGTGAGCAGTTCTTC. This codes for CASSLGWRGGEQFF.

This sequence joins TRBV6-5 and TRBJ1-1; D unclear. CDR1 and CDR2 from the germline V gene are MNHEY and SVGAGI. CDR3 length: 12 residues. The V gene lost 5 bases and the J gene lost 4 bases, with 8 bases spanning the gap. CDR3 sequence: CASSKSGTEAFF. The CDR3 bases are TGTGCCAGCAGTAAGTCGGGCACTGAAGCTTTCTTT.

Concerning this clone: No DNA is shown, since the ends of the CDR3 on it are uncertain; the CDR3 is the one TCRdb lists. This CDR3 reads CASSSSGQGGEGYTF. V is TRBV28 and J is TRBJ1-2; TRBD1 was called by the table and not checked on the DNA. The V gene's germline CDR1 is MDHEN and CDR2 SYDVKM. The CDR3 numbers 15 amino acids, ends counted.

A note on this clone: Different DNA sequences within this sample yield the same CDR3. The chain recombines TRBV4-1 with TRBJ2-5; a weak D match, TRBD2 (6 bases). The V gene lost 1 base and the J gene lost 5 bases, with 8 bases spanning the gap. Germline-derived CDR1 and CDR2 are MGHRA and YSYEKL. CDR3 length: 13 amino acids. CDR3 sequence (DNA): TGCGCCAGCAGCCAAGGACTAGTGGAGACCCAGTACTTC. Its protein product is CASSQGLVETQYF.

The count of this clone is one. At one end the junction does not follow the germline gene, possibly because of a read error. The gene calls are TRBV7-9 and TRBJ1-1, with D hard to call. The CDR3 is made up of 13 amino acids. Germline lookup yields CDR1 SEHNR and CDR2 FQNEAQ (reference sequence). For the CDR3, the DNA is TGTTCCAGCAGCTCCATGGGCGACACTGAAGCTTTCTTT. Translating it yields CSSSSMGDTEAFF.

The genes are TRBV6-1 and TRBJ1-6; perhaps TRBD1 as D (6 bases). There are 17 residues in the CDR3. V was pared by 2 bases and J by 3 bases, with 14 bases between. Germline V lookup: CDR1 MNHNS, CDR2 SASEGT. The CDR3 reads CASSELRGAVYNSPLHF. As DNA, the CDR3 is TGTGCCAGCAGTGAATTGCGGGGGGCGGTCTATAATTCACCCCTCCACTTT.

The chain couples TRBV5-1 to TRBJ1-4; the D gene is possibly TRBD1 (6 bases). This CDR3 has 15 residues. V gave up 2 bases and J gave up 2 bases, with 10 bases separating them. Germline V gene sequence: CDR1 SGHRS, CDR2 YFSETQ. The CDR3 DNA reads TGCGCCAGCAGCTTAACAGGGTTTACTAATGAAAAACTGTTTTTT. It is translated as CASSLTGFTNEKLFF.